These 32 T cell receptor beta chains were sequenced from one sample in a study of Tregs in tolerant kidney transplant recipients. Sequencing was performed with immunoSEQ multiplex PCR; in TCRdb, only in-frame clones are kept and a portion is missing. The repertoire holds some 65,000 clones, 84% seen once, with approximately 4.8% in the top ten. The sample consisted of CD4+ T cells from blood. Source of these receptors: a human donor in good health.

Only one count was recorded for this clone. The genes are TRBV6-6 and TRBJ1-1; no clear D gene. V was pared by 10 bases and J by 8 bases, with 11 bases between. Germline CDR1 and CDR2: MNHNY and SVGAGI (reference sequence). CDR3 length equals 10 residues. This CDR3 reads CATLRNEAFF. The CDR3 nucleotides are TGTGCCACTCTACGCAACGAAGCTTTCTTT.

This sequence joins TRBV5-1 and TRBJ2-2; D is unclear. The CDR3 loop spans 13 amino acids. Germline V CDR1 and CDR2: SGHRS, YFSETQ. V gave up 5 bases and J gave up 1 base, with 6 bases separating them. The CDR3 here is CASRELNTGELFF. The CDR3 DNA reads TGCGCCAGCAGGGAATTGAACACCGGGGAGCTGTTTTTT. Full variable domain (outside the CDR3, taken from reference TRBV5-1 and TRBJ2-2): KAGVTQTPRYLIKTRGQQVTLSCSPISGHRSVSWYQQTPGQGLQFLFEYFSETQRNKGNFPGRFSGRQFSNSRSEMNVSTLELGDSALYLCASRELNTGELFFGEGSRLTVL.

CDR3 protein: CASQVTDTQYF. CDR3 in DNA: TGCGCCAGCCAAGTCACAGATACGCAGTATTTT. The V and J genes are TRBV5-1 and TRBJ2-3; D ambiguous. V lost 7 bases to trimming and J lost 2 bases, with 5 bases between them. This CDR3 has 11 residues. The germline V gene has CDR1 SGHRS and CDR2 YFSETQ. Drawing the rest from reference TRBV5-1 and TRBJ2-3, the complete variable domain is KAGVTQTPRYLIKTRGQQVTLSCSPISGHRSVSWYQQTPGQGLQFLFEYFSETQRNKGNFPGRFSGRQFSNSRSEMNVSTLELGDSALYLCASQVTDTQYFGPGTRLTVL.

The J gene is TRBJ1-1, the V gene TRBV14; a possible D gene is TRBD1 (6 bases). The germline CDR1 and CDR2 sequences are SGHDN and FVKESK. The CDR3 contains 15 residues. Trimming cost V 4 bases and J 1 base, with 13 bases left between them. CDR3: CASSPRGAENTEAFF. The CDR3 DNA reads TGTGCCAGCAGCCCCCGGGGGGCCGAGAACACTGAAGCTTTCTTT.

V and J are TRBV5-4 and TRBJ2-7; tentatively, D is TRBD2 (5 bases). The CDR3 consists of 13 residues. Deletions cut 4 bases from V and 7 bases from J, with 15 bases between. CDR1 and CDR2 from the germline V gene are SGHNT and YYREEE (reference sequence). Here the CDR3 DNA reads TGTGCCAGCAGCCCCCGGACTTCCGTGGAGCAGTACTTC. Its protein product is CASSPRTSVEQYF.

The chain combines TRBV5-6 with TRBJ2-7; D remains unclear. V was shortened by 2 bases and J by 1 base, with 13 bases between the two germline ends. The length of the CDR3 is 15 residues. Germline V gene data show CDR1 as SGHDT and CDR2 as YYEEEE. As DNA, the CDR3 is TGTGCCAGCAGCTTTGGCCCGGGCCTATCCTACGAGCAGTACTTC. Its translation: CASSFGPGLSYEQYF.

V usage is TRBV5-4 and J usage is TRBJ2-3; TRBD2 aligns across 8 bases. Looked up from germline, CDR1 is SGHNT and CDR2 is YYREEE (reference sequence). V was clipped by 1 base and J by 4 bases; unmatched bases: 8. This CDR3 has 16 amino acids. CDR3 coding DNA: TGTGCCAGCAGCTTGCCGAGCGGGAGTGGGTCAGATACGCAGTATTTT. Translation: CASSLPSGSGSDTQYF.

Only one count was recorded for this clone. The chain combines TRBV12-5 with TRBJ1-6; possibly TRBD1 for D (5 bases). This CDR3 has 17 amino acids. Trimming stripped 0 bases from V and 8 bases from J, with 17 bases between. The germline CDR1 and CDR2 sequences are LGHNT and FRNRAP. The CDR3 sequence is CASGLVIGILGDSPLHF. The CDR3 DNA reads TGTGCTAGTGGTTTGGTAATCGGAATCCTAGGGGATTCACCCCTCCACTTT.

DNA of the CDR3: TGTGCCAGCAGTAACCTCTACGAGCAGTACTTC. Translating gives CASSNLYEQYF. The chain is built from TRBV6-6 and TRBJ2-7; no clear D gene. The CDR3 contains 11 residues. Per the germline V gene, CDR1 is MNHNY and CDR2 is SVGAGI (reference sequence). The germline V and J ends were trimmed by 5 bases and 3 bases, with 5 bases remaining between them.

The CDR3 reads CASSPPGQGEETQYF. The CDR3 bases are TGTGCCAGCTCACCACCTGGACAGGGGGAAGAGACCCAGTACTTC. V usage is TRBV18 and J usage is TRBJ2-5; TRBD1 matches 10 bases. In germline, CDR1 is KGHSH, CDR2 LQKENI. V was pared by 0 bases and J by 3 bases, with 1 base of the junction left unmatched. The CDR3 runs 15 residues.

The chain carries TRBV6-1 and TRBJ2-1; 12 bases agree with TRBD2. Germline values: CDR1 MNHNS, CDR2 SASEGT. Germline trimming cut 5 bases from V and 3 bases from J; bases unmatched to any gene: 2. The CDR3 is 15 amino acids. In DNA form, the CDR3 reads TGTGCCAGCAGTCCGACTAGCGGGGGCTACAATGAGCAGTTCTTC. This codes for CASSPTSGGYNEQFF.

V is TRBV11-2 and J is TRBJ1-2, with D hard to call. Deletions cut 4 bases from V and 4 bases from J, with 7 bases between. The germline gives CDR1 SGHAT, CDR2 FQNNGV. The CDR3 totals 12 residues. The CDR3 DNA reads as TGTGCCAGCAGCTCCTCGTTCTATGGCTACACCTTC. This codes for CASSSSFYGYTF.

The J gene is TRBJ2-3, the V gene TRBV5-1; 16 positions agree with TRBD2. The CDR3 runs to 17 residues. J lost 5 bases, V lost 3 bases, and 6 bases had no gene match. Germline V gene lookup returns CDR1 SGHRS and CDR2 YFSETQ. CDR3: CASSSAGTSGRGDTQYF. CDR3 nucleotide sequence: TGCGCCAGCAGCTCTGCCGGGACTAGCGGGAGGGGAGATACGCAGTATTTT.

The V call is TRBV19, the J call TRBJ2-2, with D maybe TRBD1 (7 bases). Germline-derived CDR1 and CDR2 are LNHDA and SQIVND (reference sequence). The CDR3 extends over 15 amino acids. Trimming stripped 4 bases from V and 7 bases from J, with 16 bases between. In nucleotides, the CDR3 is TGTGCCAGTAGTAGACGAACAGGGGAGGTCGGGGAGCTGTTTTTT. Its protein is CASSRRTGEVGELFF. Full variable domain (outside the CDR3, taken from reference TRBV19 and TRBJ2-2): DGGITQSPKYLFRKEGQNVTLSCEQNLNHDAMYWYRQDPGQGLRLIYYSQIVNDFQKGDIAEGYSVSREKKESFPLTVTSAQKNPTAFYLCASSRRTGEVGELFFGEGSRLTVL.

The rearrangement links TRBV6-5 to TRBJ1-1, with D possibly matching TRBD1 (5 bases). The CDR3 is 14 amino acids. Trimming took 1 base from V and 1 from J, leaving 7 bases between them. The germline V gene encodes CDR1 MNHEY and CDR2 SVGAGI. The CDR3 DNA follows: TGTGCCAGCAGTTACTGGGGGAGGAACACTGAAGCTTTCTTT. Its protein is CASSYWGRNTEAFF.

The chain combines TRBV20-1 with TRBJ1-1, with TRBD1 as a possible D gene (5 bases). V was shortened by 6 bases and J by 13 bases, with 18 bases between the two germline ends. This CDR3 is 11 amino acids long. Germline CDR1 and CDR2: DFQATT and SNEGSKA (reference sequence). CDR3 sequence reads: CSAVSWGFGFF. In nucleotides, the CDR3 is TGCAGTGCCGTTTCTTGGGGGTTTGGTTTCTTT.

The V and J genes are TRBV30 and TRBJ2-2; a possible D gene is TRBD2 (6 bases). The V end lost 2 bases, the J end lost 5 bases, and 12 bases lay between the germline ends. Germline CDR1 is GTSNPN and CDR2 is SVGIG (reference sequence). This CDR3 is 14 amino acids long. As DNA, the CDR3 is TGTGCCTGGAGTCAGACCCTAGCGACCGGGGAGCTGTTTTTT. Residues: CAWSQTLATGELFF.

J is TRBJ2-1 and V is TRBV5-1, with 9 positions matching TRBD1. Germline V gives CDR1 SGHRS, CDR2 YFSETQ. The CDR3 sequence is 14 residues long. The V and J ends lost 4 bases and 7 bases, in that order; junction bases with no gene match: 6. The CDR3 loop reads CASSRDREGNEQFF. DNA for the CDR3: TGCGCCAGCAGCCGGGACAGGGAGGGAAATGAGCAGTTCTTC. Combining the CDR3 with reference TRBV5-1 and TRBJ2-1 gives the whole variable domain KAGVTQTPRYLIKTRGQQVTLSCSPISGHRSVSWYQQTPGQGLQFLFEYFSETQRNKGNFPGRFSGRQFSNSRSEMNVSTLELGDSALYLCASSRDREGNEQFFGPGTRLTVL.

This clone is medium-sized (0.01 to 0.1%) within its sample. V gene TRBV7-2 combines with J gene TRBJ2-7; D is ambiguous. V lost 4 bases and J lost 0, with 4 bases in between. CDR1 is SGHTA, CDR2 FQGNSA, per germline. The CDR3 length is 12 residues. CDR3 residues: CASSSLSYEQYF. DNA for the CDR3: TGTGCCAGCAGCTCTCTCTCCTACGAGCAGTACTTC.

The chain carries TRBV5-1 and TRBJ2-2; TRBD2 matches 10 bases. Trimming removed 6 bases from V and 6 bases from J; junction bases left unmatched: 5. From germline, CDR1 is SGHRS and CDR2 YFSETQ. This CDR3 contains 14 residues. CDR3 sequence: CASTGTSVSGELFF. DNA of the CDR3: TGCGCCAGCACCGGGACTAGCGTTTCCGGGGAGCTGTTTTTT.

The V call is TRBV19, the J call TRBJ1-2; D gene uncertain. The CDR3 spans 12 residues. V was cut by 6 bases and J by 8 bases, with 13 bases left in between. In germline, CDR1 is LNHDA, CDR2 SQIVND (reference sequence). CDR3 coding DNA: TGTGCCAGTAGCGACCCCCTCAGAGGCTACACCTTC. Its translation is CASSDPLRGYTF.

V is TRBV5-4 and J is TRBJ1-2; D may be TRBD1 (6 bases). Germline V gene sequence: CDR1 SGHNT, CDR2 YYREEE (reference sequence). There are 17 residues in the CDR3. The V and J ends lost 0 bases and 4 bases respectively, with 19 bases between them. In nucleotides, the CDR3 is TGTGCCAGCAGCTTGGTCGTCATGGATACAGGGCTCTATGGCTACACCTTC. Its translation: CASSLVVMDTGLYGYTF.

The chain carries TRBV5-1 and TRBJ2-7, with D maybe TRBD2 (5 bases). This CDR3 comprises 13 residues. The V gene's germline CDR1 is SGHRS and CDR2 YFSETQ. Trimming cost V 0 bases and J 5 bases, with 9 bases left between them. The CDR3 coding sequence is TGCGCCAGCAGCTTGGAAGGGCGGGACGAGCAGTACTTC. As protein: CASSLEGRDEQYF.

This clone was counted only a few times. This sequence joins TRBV18 and TRBJ2-1; D unclear. The V end was cut by 2 bases, the J end by 1 base, with 9 bases between. This CDR3 has 15 residues. CDR1 and CDR2 (germline): KGHSH, LQKENI. The CDR3 region is CASSPIGRSYNEQFF. In DNA form, the CDR3 reads TGTGCCAGCTCACCAATCGGTAGATCCTACAATGAGCAGTTCTTC.

This clone was counted ten times or more. The CDR3 region has the DNA TGTGCCAGCAGTATCCGTGCGGACAGGCTCCAATCCTACGAGCAGTACTTC. Its translation: CASSIRADRLQSYEQYF. The J gene is TRBJ2-7, the V gene TRBV27, with 7 bases matching TRBD1. J lost 1 base, V lost 5 bases, and 14 bases had no gene match. Germline loops: CDR1 MNHEY, CDR2 SMNVEV (reference sequence). This CDR3 is built from 17 residues.

The chain has TRBV30 and TRBJ1-5; tentatively, D is TRBD1 (6 bases). Per germline, CDR1 GTSNPN and CDR2 SVGIG (reference sequence). The V gene lost 0 bases and the J gene lost 5 bases, with 11 bases spanning the gap. The CDR3 is 14 amino acids. The CDR3 nucleotides read TGTGCCTGGAGTGTTCGAGGGGGTCATCAGCCCCAGCATTTT. Amino acid sequence: CAWSVRGGHQPQHF.

The chain carries TRBV19 and TRBJ2-6; D is unresolved. This CDR3 comprises 16 residues. Deletions cut 1 base from V and 0 bases from J, with 7 bases between. Per the germline V gene, CDR1 is LNHDA and CDR2 is SQIVND (reference sequence). The CDR3, as DNA: TGTGCCAGTAGTATAGCCGGTCTCTCTGGGGCCAACGTCCTGACTTTC. It translates to CASSIAGLSGANVLTF.

V and J are TRBV29-1 and TRBJ2-7; no reliable D call. Germline-derived CDR1 and CDR2 are SQVTM and ANQGSEA. The V and J ends lost 1 base and 9 bases respectively, with 10 bases between them. The CDR3 extends over 11 amino acids. The CDR3 nucleotides read TGCAGCGTTGAAGTCGCATTAAGGCAGTACTTC. Translated: CSVEVALRQYF.

The gene calls are TRBV10-2 and TRBJ2-3; 8 bases are shared with TRBD2. The CDR3 totals 15 residues. CDR1 and CDR2 from the germline V gene are WSHSY and SAAADI. With 4 bases clipped from V and 3 bases from J, the junction kept 6 bases outside the gene matches. In DNA form, the CDR3 reads TGCGCCAGCAGTGTAGCGGGACTAGAGACAGATACGCAGTATTTT. The encoded protein is CASSVAGLETDTQYF.

This clone appeared a single time. This chain uses TRBV7-6 with TRBJ2-5; 13 bases are a match to TRBD2. V lost 5 bases to trimming and J lost 5 bases; unmatched junction nucleotides: 8. Looked up from germline, CDR1 is SGHVS and CDR2 is FNYEAQ. CDR3 length equals 16 residues. CDR3 DNA sequence: TGTGCCAGCAGCCCCCTACTAGCGGGAGGGTTGGAGACCCAGTACTTC. Its protein is CASSPLLAGGLETQYF.

The rearrangement uses TRBV18 and TRBJ2-7, with D possibly being TRBD1 or TRBD2 (5 bases each). Trimming took 3 bases from V and 4 from J, leaving 16 bases between them. CDR3 length: 15 residues. The germline V gene encodes CDR1 KGHSH and CDR2 LQKENI. CDR3 nucleotide sequence: TGTGCCAGCTCACCGTTTGGGGGTTCGGGATACGAGCAGTACTTC. This translates into CASSPFGGSGYEQYF.

The rearrangement joins TRBV10-3 to TRBJ2-5, with 8 bases fitting TRBD1. In germline, CDR1 is ENHRY, CDR2 SYGVKD. CDR3 length equals 15 residues. Germline trimming cut 0 bases from V and 5 bases from J; bases unmatched to any gene: 5. The CDR3 loop is CAISESAGGEETQYF. The CDR3 DNA reads TGTGCCATCAGTGAGTCTGCAGGGGGCGAGGAGACCCAGTACTTC.